The rows below give T cell receptor beta chains drawn from one sample of a study of blood T cell repertoires in COVID-19. Assay used: immunoSEQ multiplex PCR; TCRdb lists only in-frame clones, some missing. This table holds roughly 140,000 clones, around 88% found once. The sequenced sample was peripheral blood. These receptors were taken from a human donor in a cohort sampled during active COVID-19. CDR3s include the opening cysteine and the closing phenylalanine or tryptophan. D genes are given only for firm matches. Only part of the rows carry a size: once, few, many, or a class if the clone is expanded.

NA	TRBJ2-7	TRBD1	TRBV9	CASSVEGASYEQYF	TGTGCCAGCAGCGTAGAGGGGGCTTCCTACGAGCAGTACTTC
NA	TRBJ2-7	TRBD2	TRBV5-1	CASSTTSSEYEQYF	TGCGCCAGCAGCACGACTAGCAGTGAATACGAGCAGTACTTC
NA	TRBJ1-2	TRBD1	TRBV7-6	CASSPGQGSGANYGYTF	TGTGCCAGCAGCCCTGGACAGGGGTCAGGAGCTAACTATGGCTACACCTTC
NA	TRBJ2-2	NA	TRBV2	CASSVEGAGELFF	TGTGCCAGCAGTGTGGAAGGGGCCGGGGAGCTGTTTTTT
once	TRBJ2-7	TRBD1	TRBV6-5	CASSRTGAFNEQYF	TGTGCCAGCAGTAGGACAGGGGCCTTCAACGAGCAGTACTTC
once	TRBJ2-7	TRBD1	TRBV18	CASVPGQGFPEQYF	TGTGCCAGCGTCCCGGGACAGGGTTTTCCGGAGCAGTACTTC
once	TRBJ2-3	NA	TRBV18	CASSPGGALGTDTQYF	TGTGCCAGCTCACCAGGGGGGGCCCTAGGCACAGATACGCAGTATTTT
NA	TRBJ1-4	NA	TRBV27	CASSFSNREKLFF	TGTGCCAGCAGTTTTAGTAACCGGGAAAAACTGTTTTTT
few	TRBJ1-5	TRBD1	TRBV29-1	CSALTGGNQPQHF	TGCAGCGCCCTAACAGGGGGCAATCAGCCCCAGCATTTT
NA	TRBJ2-7	NA	TRBV23-1	CASRRGYYEQYF	TGCGCCAGCAGGAGGGGGTACTACGAGCAGTACTTC
NA	TRBJ2-1	TRBD1	TRBV3-1/TRBV3-2	CASSQSDRGPYNEQFF	TGTGCCAGCAGCCAATCCGACAGGGGGCCCTACAATGAGCAGTTCTTC
once	TRBJ2-1	NA	TRBV4-1	CASSPPSNEQFF	TGCGCCAGCAGCCCCCCGTCTAATGAGCAGTTCTTC
NA	TRBJ2-7	TRBD1	TRBV30	CAWSPRMTGVTYEQYF	TGTGCCTGGAGCCCCCGTATGACAGGGGTAACCTACGAGCAGTACTTC
once	TRBJ2-5	NA	TRBV12-3/TRBV12-4	CASSRSAGETQYF	TGTGCCAGCAGTCGATCTGCGGGAGAGACCCAGTACTTC
NA	TRBJ2-6	NA	TRBV3-1/TRBV3-2	CASSPRQVSSGANVLTF	TGTGCCAGCAGCCCCCGACAGGTCTCCTCTGGGGCCAACGTCCTGACTTTC
once	TRBJ2-2	TRBD1	TRBV9	CASSVSLRTGVNTGELFF	TGTGCCAGCAGCGTAAGTTTAAGGACAGGGGTTAACACCGGGGAGCTGTTTTTT
NA	TRBJ2-2	TRBD2	TRBV5-4	CASSRGGANTGELFF	TGTGCCAGCAGCCGCGGGGGAGCGAACACCGGGGAGCTGTTTTTT
NA	TRBJ1-1	TRBD1	TRBV10-2	CASRTGDSEAFF	TGCGCCAGCAGGACAGGGGACTCTGAAGCTTTCTTT
few	TRBJ2-2	TRBD1	TRBV11-1	CASAGQAIANTGELFF	TGTGCCAGCGCGGGACAGGCCATCGCGAACACCGGGGAGCTGTTTTTT
NA	TRBJ1-3	NA	TRBV27	CASREAGAGNTIYF	TGTGCCAGCAGGGAAGCAGGGGCTGGAAACACCATATATTTT
NA	TRBJ1-4	NA	TRBV23-1	CASSQLTPDRIKLFF	TGCGCCAGCAGTCAATTAACCCCCGACAGGATAAAACTGTTTTTT
NA	TRBJ2-2	TRBD1	TRBV19	CASSIDGTGNTGELFF	TGTGCCAGTAGTATAGATGGGACAGGGAACACCGGGGAGCTGTTTTTT
NA	TRBJ1-6	NA	TRBV10-3	CATRQNTSPLHF	TGTGCCACCCGTCAAAACACTTCACCCCTCCACTTT
NA	TRBJ2-7	TRBD2	TRBV9	CASSVDSSGDFYEQYF	TGTGCCAGCAGCGTAGATAGTAGCGGGGACTTCTACGAGCAGTACTTC
NA	TRBJ2-7	TRBD1	TRBV4-1	CASSRTQGSSYEQYF	TGCGCCAGCAGCCGTACACAGGGGTCATCCTACGAGCAGTACTTC
NA	TRBJ2-1	TRBD2	TRBV5-5	CASGILAGGTEQFF	TGTGCCAGCGGAATACTAGCGGGGGGCACTGAGCAGTTCTTC
NA	TRBJ1-1	NA	TRBV14	CASSPFLGRTLNTEAFF	TGTGCCAGCAGCCCGTTTTTGGGCAGAACCCTGAACACTGAAGCTTTCTTT
NA	TRBJ2-7	NA	TRBV20-1	CSASKPDEQYF	TGCAGTGCTTCAAAGCCCGACGAGCAGTACTTC